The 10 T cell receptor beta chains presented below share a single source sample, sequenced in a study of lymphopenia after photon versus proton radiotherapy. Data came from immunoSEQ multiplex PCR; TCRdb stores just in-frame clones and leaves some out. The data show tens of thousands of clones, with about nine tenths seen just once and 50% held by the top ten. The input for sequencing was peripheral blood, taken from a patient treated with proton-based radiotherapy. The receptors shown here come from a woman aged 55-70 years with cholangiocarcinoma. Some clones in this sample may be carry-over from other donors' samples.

CDR3 in amino acids: CASTTDRAFTNNEQFF. The CDR3 DNA reads as TGTGCCAGTACTACCGACAGGGCTTTTACCAACAATGAGCAGTTCTTC. V is TRBV19 and J is TRBJ2-1; 7 bases fit TRBD1. Trimming cost V 7 bases and J 5 bases; bases outside gene matches: 14. Germline assignment: CDR1 LNHDA and CDR2 SQIVND (reference sequence). This CDR3 has 16 residues.

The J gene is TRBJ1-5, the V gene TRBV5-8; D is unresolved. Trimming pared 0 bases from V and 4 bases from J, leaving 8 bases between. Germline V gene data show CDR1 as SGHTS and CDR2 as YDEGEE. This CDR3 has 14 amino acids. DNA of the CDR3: TGTGCCAGCAGCTTGGGGGCACCAAATCAGCCCCAGCATTTT. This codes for CASSLGAPNQPQHF.

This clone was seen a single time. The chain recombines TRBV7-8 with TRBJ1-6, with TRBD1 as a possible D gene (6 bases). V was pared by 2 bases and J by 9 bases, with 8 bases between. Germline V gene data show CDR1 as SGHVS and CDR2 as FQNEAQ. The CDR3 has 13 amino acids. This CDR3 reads CASSLNRASPLHF. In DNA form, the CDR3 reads TGTGCCAGCAGCTTAAACAGGGCTTCACCCCTCCACTTT.

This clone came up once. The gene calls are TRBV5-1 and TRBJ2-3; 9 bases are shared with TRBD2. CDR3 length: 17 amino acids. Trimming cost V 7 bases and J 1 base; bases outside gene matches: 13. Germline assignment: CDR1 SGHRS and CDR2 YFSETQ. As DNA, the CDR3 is TGCGCCAGCCAAGGGGAGCGGGGGGTTTTGGGCACAGATACGCAGTATTTT. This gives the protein CASQGERGVLGTDTQYF.

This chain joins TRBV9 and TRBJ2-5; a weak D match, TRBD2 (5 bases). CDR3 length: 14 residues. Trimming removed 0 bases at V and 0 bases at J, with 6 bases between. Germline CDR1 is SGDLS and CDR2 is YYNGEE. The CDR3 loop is CASSVVGNQETQYF. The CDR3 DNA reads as TGTGCCAGCAGCGTAGTCGGGAACCAAGAGACCCAGTACTTC.

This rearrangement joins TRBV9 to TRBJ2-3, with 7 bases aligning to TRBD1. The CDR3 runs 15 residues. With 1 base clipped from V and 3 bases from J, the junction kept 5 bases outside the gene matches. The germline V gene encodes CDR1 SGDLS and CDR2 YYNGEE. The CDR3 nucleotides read TGTGCCAGCAGCGTATGGGGACAGTGGACAGATACGCAGTATTTT. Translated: CASSVWGQWTDTQYF.

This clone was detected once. In nucleotides, the CDR3 is TGCAGTGGGGACAGGGAAAAGACCCAGTACTTC. It is translated as CSGDREKTQYF. V and J are TRBV20-1 and TRBJ2-5; 9 bases line up with TRBD1. CDR1 is DFQATT, CDR2 SNEGSKA, per germline (reference sequence). The CDR3 consists of 11 residues. Unmatched junction bases numbered 3, after V lost 7 bases and J lost 6 bases.

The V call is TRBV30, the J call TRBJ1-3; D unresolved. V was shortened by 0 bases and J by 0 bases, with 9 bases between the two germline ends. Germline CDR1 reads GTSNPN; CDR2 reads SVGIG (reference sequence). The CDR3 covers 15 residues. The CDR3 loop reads CAWSVSRSSGNTIYF. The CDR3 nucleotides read TGTGCCTGGAGTGTGAGCAGATCCTCTGGAAACACCATATATTTT.

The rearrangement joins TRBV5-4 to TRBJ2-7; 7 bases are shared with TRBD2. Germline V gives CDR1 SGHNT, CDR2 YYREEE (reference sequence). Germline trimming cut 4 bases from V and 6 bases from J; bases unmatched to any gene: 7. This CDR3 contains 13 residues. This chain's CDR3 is CASSEGWGGEQYF. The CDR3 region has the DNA TGTGCCAGCAGCGAAGGGTGGGGGGGCGAGCAGTACTTC. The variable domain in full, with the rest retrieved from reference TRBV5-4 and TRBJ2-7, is ETGVTQSPTHLIKTRGQQVTLRCSSQSGHNTVSWYQQALGQGPQFIFQYYREEENGRGNFPPRFSGLQFPNYSSELNVNALELDDSALYLCASSEGWGGEQYFGPGTRLTVT.

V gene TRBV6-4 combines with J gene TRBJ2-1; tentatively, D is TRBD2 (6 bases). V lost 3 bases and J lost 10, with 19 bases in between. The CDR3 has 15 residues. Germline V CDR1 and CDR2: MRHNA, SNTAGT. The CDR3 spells CASSERERPYGEQFF. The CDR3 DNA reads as TGTGCCAGCAGTGAACGGGAGCGGCCGTACGGGGAGCAGTTCTTC.